This TCR beta chain came from a study of T cells after yellow fever vaccination. The J segment lost 4 bases and the V segment lost 6 bases, leaving 9 bases of the junction unmatched. The CDR3 runs to 14 residues. Per the germline V gene, CDR1 is DFQATT and CDR2 is SNEGSKA (reference sequence). The sample holds a few counts of this clonotype. TCRdb redid the calling of the 5' RACE reads with MiXCR, one entry per CDR3 protein. Here the sample spans a few hundred thousand distinct CDR3 sequences, less than 8.5% being singletons. The source is a man aged 25 to 40 who received the YFV17D yellow fever vaccine. Sequencing used CD4+ T cells sorted from PBMCs, obtained 15 days after the yellow fever booster vaccination. This sequence joins TRBV20-1 and TRBJ1-2, with 9 bases matching TRBD1. This CDR3 is CSAGRQGVSYGYTF. The CDR3 DNA follows: TGCAGTGCGGGTCGACAGGGGGTCAGCTATGGCTACACCTTC.